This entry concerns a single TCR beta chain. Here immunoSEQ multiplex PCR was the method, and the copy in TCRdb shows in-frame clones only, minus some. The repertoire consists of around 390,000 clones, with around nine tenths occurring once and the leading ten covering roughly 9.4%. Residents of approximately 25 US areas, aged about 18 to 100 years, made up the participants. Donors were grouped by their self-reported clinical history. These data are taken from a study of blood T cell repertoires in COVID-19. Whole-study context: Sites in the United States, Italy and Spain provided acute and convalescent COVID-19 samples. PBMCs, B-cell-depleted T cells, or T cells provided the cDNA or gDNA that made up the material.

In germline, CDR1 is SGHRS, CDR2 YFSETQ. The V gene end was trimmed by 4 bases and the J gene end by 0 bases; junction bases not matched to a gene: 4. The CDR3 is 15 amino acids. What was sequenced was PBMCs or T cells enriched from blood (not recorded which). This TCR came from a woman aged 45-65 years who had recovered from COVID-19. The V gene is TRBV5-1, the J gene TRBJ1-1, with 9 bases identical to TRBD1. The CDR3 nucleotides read TGCGCCAGCAGCGAAGGGACAGGGATGAACACTGAAGCTTTCTTT. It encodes CASSEGTGMNTEAFF.